The clone carrying this T cell receptor beta chain has a single count. This sample stems from a study of T cell responses to AZD1222 COVID-19 vaccine. Study-level information: Timing groups of about 4 and about 12 weeks for second doses were pooled.

Sequencing used immunoSEQ multiplex PCR; TCRdb keeps in-frame clones, though not all of them. The sample has some 96,000 clones, 88% seen once; the top ten hold about 1.8%. The CDR3 has 11 amino acids. V lost 6 bases to trimming and J lost 7 bases, with 6 bases between them. Germline V gene lookup returns CDR1 MNHNY and CDR2 SVGAGI (reference sequence). This sequence was found in an adult in good health. The chain couples TRBV6-6 to TRBJ1-4; D not certain. Sequencing used peripheral blood, obtained on day 0 of AZD1222 vaccination. The CDR3 region is CASRTGEKLFF. DNA of the CDR3: TGTGCCAGCAGAACGGGTGAAAAACTGTTTTTT.